This T cell receptor (beta chain) is drawn from a study of PD-1 blockade in classical Hodgkin lymphoma. Study-wide context: On a schedule of every 2 weeks, patients received nivolumab 3 mg/kg intravenously.

CDR3 length: 14 residues. CDR1 and CDR2 (germline): MNHNY, SVGAGI (reference sequence). The germline V and J ends were trimmed by 6 bases and 5 bases, with 13 bases remaining between them. Sequencing was performed with immunoSEQ multiplex PCR; in TCRdb, only in-frame clones are kept and a portion is missing. The sample carries roughly 96,000 clones, about 93% recorded once. Worth noting for this clone: No antigen is known for it.

Time point in this sample: cycle 4 day 1 (C4D1), after 6 weeks of nivolumab. All the patients suffered relapse after autologous stem cell transplantation, and brentuximab vedotin exposure differed. Notes on the study in general: Newly diagnosed patients reportedly trailed healthy donors in baseline TCR diversity. Compared with baseline, CD4+ but not CD8+ TCR diversity had risen significantly by C4D1.

This TCR derives from a human donor with classical Hodgkin lymphoma. The chain couples TRBV6-6 to TRBJ1-4; D is unclear. The sequencing used peripheral blood mononuclear cells (PBMCs), collected before the fourth cycle of nivolumab. The CDR3 is CASSRRIPNEKLFF. DNA of the CDR3: TGTGCCAGCAGCCGACGGATTCCGAATGAAAAACTGTTTTTT.